The 2 T cell receptor beta chains below come from one sample, sequenced in a study of human CD8 memory T cell subsets. Construction of TCR beta libraries was accomplished by means of UMI-labeled 5' RACE. TCRdb reprocessed the 5' RACE reads and reports one entry per CDR3 protein, with no DNA. Its listing shows 15,000 to 20,000 distinct CDR3 sequences. What was sequenced was CD8+ T cells from PBMCs. The receptors here all came from a human donor in good health.

The V call is TRBV6-2 or TRBV6-3, the J call TRBJ2-7. Germline V gives CDR1 MNHEY, CDR2 SVGEGT. The CDR3 runs 12 residues. The CDR3 loop is CASSYSAYEQYF.

This chain connects TRBV20-1 to TRBJ2-3; TCRdb gives TRBD2 as the D gene, but with no DNA this cannot be confirmed. This CDR3 region has 15 residues. Germline CDR1 reads DFQATT; CDR2 reads SNEGSKA (reference sequence). The CDR3 spells CSSRGWEGYTDTQYF.